Shown below are 6 T cell receptor beta chains from a single sample sequenced in a study of T cell responses to AZD1222 COVID-19 vaccine. Some clones are missing from TCRdb's copy, which holds only in-frame ones; the method was immunoSEQ multiplex PCR. The repertoire holds about 56,000 clones, 80% seen once, with around 5% in the top ten. This specimen consisted of peripheral blood, obtained 28 days after the second AZD1222 dose. Receptors originate from an adult who received the AZD1222 COVID-19 vaccine.

The genes are TRBV9 and TRBJ2-1, with 7 bases aligning to TRBD2. Germline V lookup: CDR1 SGDLS, CDR2 YYNGEE. The CDR3 covers 15 residues. Trimming at V came to 2 bases and at J to 2 bases, leaving 4 bases not matched to a gene. CDR3 sequence reads: CASSVAGAPYNEQFF. The CDR3 DNA reads TGTGCCAGCAGCGTCGCGGGAGCCCCCTACAATGAGCAGTTCTTC.

The chain uses TRBV7-9 and TRBJ1-4; D is undetermined. The CDR3 totals 14 residues. Germline lookup yields CDR1 SEHNR and CDR2 FQNEAQ (reference sequence). V was clipped by 3 bases and J by 4 bases, with 9 bases between them. The CDR3 protein is CASSLGRDNEKLFF. The CDR3 DNA reads TGTGCCAGCAGCTTGGGTAGGGATAATGAAAAACTGTTTTTT.

The chain carries TRBV5-5 and TRBJ2-5; tentatively, D is TRBD2 (6 bases). The CDR3 length is 11 residues. V was clipped by 5 bases and J by 12 bases, with 14 bases between them. Looked up from germline, CDR1 is SGHKS and CDR2 is YYEKEE (reference sequence). This CDR3 reads CASSLGTWEYF. The CDR3 coding sequence is TGTGCCAGCAGTCTCGGGACTTGGGAGTACTTC. The whole variable domain, remainder taken from reference TRBV5-5 and TRBJ2-5, is DAGVTQSPTHLIKTRGQQVTLRCSPISGHKSVSWYQQVLGQGPQFIFQYYEKEERGRGNFPDRFSARQFPNYSSELNVNALLLGDSALYLCASSLGTWEYFGPGTRLLVL.

This CDR3 reads CASSPQGREAFF. The CDR3 DNA reads TGTGCCAGCAGTCCCCAGGGTAGGGAAGCTTTCTTT. The chain has TRBV2 and TRBJ1-1, with D perhaps matching TRBD1 (5 bases). V was pared by 5 bases and J by 8 bases, with 12 bases between. The V gene's germline CDR1 is SNHLY and CDR2 FYNNEI. The CDR3 length is 12 residues.

The rearrangement joins TRBV6-6 to TRBJ2-7; TRBD1 matches at 7 bases. Looked up from germline, CDR1 is MNHNY and CDR2 is SVGAGI (reference sequence). This CDR3 contains 14 residues. V lost 2 bases, J lost 2 bases, and 3 bases stayed unmatched. The CDR3 is CASSYPGGTYEQYF. In DNA form, the CDR3 reads TGTGCCAGCAGTTACCCAGGGGGTACCTACGAGCAGTACTTC.

For the CDR3, the DNA is TGTGCCAGTACCCGGGACAGAAGGCTGAACACTGAAGCTTTCTTT. Translation: CASTRDRRLNTEAFF. The J gene is TRBJ1-1, the V gene TRBV19; 7 bases line up with TRBD1. This CDR3 contains 15 residues. V lost 7 bases, J lost 0 bases, and 8 bases stayed unmatched. Germline-derived CDR1 and CDR2 are LNHDA and SQIVND (reference sequence).